This T cell receptor (beta chain) was sequenced during a study of blood T cells in healthy people across ages. Germline assignment: CDR1 SSHAT and CDR2 FNYEAQ (reference sequence). CDR3 length equals 21 residues. This clonotype was observed a few times. One junction end disagrees with the germline gene, perhaps due to a read error. Sample-barcoded 5' priming and a J-beta primer mix drove a second PCR of roughly 6 to 12 cycles. MiXCR, applied by TCRdb to the 5' RACE reads, yields one record per CDR3 protein. The data hold 800,000 or so distinct CDR3 sequences, with 20% to 25% observed a single time. These same records also appear under a second study, on T cells of mothers and their children.

The sequenced material came from blood. The chain links TRBV7-7 to TRBJ2-1; D perhaps matches TRBD1 (5 bases). The tail of the sequence fits TRBJ2-7 better, so the J call may be wrong. The TCR sequence derives from a boy younger than 18 in good health. The CDR3 sequence: CASSLRPQSRLGQANIDEQYF. As DNA, the CDR3 is TGTGCTAGCAGCTTAAGGCCCCAAAGTCGTCTGGGGCAGGCCAACATCGACGAGCAGTACTTC.